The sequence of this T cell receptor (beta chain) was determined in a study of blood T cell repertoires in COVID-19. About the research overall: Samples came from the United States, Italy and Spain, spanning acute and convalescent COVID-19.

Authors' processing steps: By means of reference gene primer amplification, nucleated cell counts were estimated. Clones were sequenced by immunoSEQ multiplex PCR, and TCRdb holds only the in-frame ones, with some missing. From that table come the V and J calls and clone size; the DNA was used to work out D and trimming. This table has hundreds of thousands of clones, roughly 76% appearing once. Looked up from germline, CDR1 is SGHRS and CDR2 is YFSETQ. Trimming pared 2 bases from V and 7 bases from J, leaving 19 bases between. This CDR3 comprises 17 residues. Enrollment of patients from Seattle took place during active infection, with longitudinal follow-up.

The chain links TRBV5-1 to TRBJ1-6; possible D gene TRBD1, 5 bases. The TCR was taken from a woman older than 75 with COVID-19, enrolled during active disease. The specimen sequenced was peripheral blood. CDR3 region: CASSFLGTSGSNSPLHF. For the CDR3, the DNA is TGCGCCAGCAGCTTCTTAGGGACTAGCGGTTCAAATTCACCCCTCCACTTT.